The next 31 T cell receptor beta chains were all read from a single sample in a study of cytomegalovirus exposure and HLA in healthy donors. PCR used 60 Vbeta primers and 13 Jbeta primers. Using immunoSEQ multiplex PCR, the repertoire was profiled, and TCRdb retains in-frame clones only, with some absent. The repertoire holds 180,000 or so clones, over 75% seen once, with approximately 8.5% in the top ten. Input material: PBMCs. All receptors come from a man aged 18 to 30 in good health and CMV-seropositive.

This rearrangement joins TRBV9 to TRBJ2-7; no clear D gene. The ends were cut back, 0 bases at V and 0 bases at J, with 10 bases in the middle. Germline V gene lookup returns CDR1 SGDLS and CDR2 YYNGEE. The CDR3 covers 15 residues. The chain's CDR3 is CASSVAAGGSYEQYF. Written as DNA, the CDR3 is TGTGCCAGCAGCGTAGCTGCCGGCGGCTCCTACGAGCAGTACTTC. Drawing the rest from reference TRBV9 and TRBJ2-7, the complete variable domain is DSGVTQTPKHLITATGQRVTLRCSPRSGDLSVYWYQQSLDQGLQFLIQYYNGEERAKGNILERFSAQQFPDLHSELNLSSLELGDSALYFCASSVAAGGSYEQYFGPGTRLTVT.

The chain joins TRBV7-6 to TRBJ2-7, with TRBD2 identical over 10 bases. Germline V gives CDR1 SGHVS, CDR2 FNYEAQ. The CDR3 is 14 amino acids. Germline trimming cut 5 bases from V and 1 base from J; bases unmatched to any gene: 2. In nucleotides, the CDR3 is TGTGCCAGCAGCCCACTAGCGGGGTCCTACGAGCAGTACTTC. Amino acids: CASSPLAGSYEQYF.

This clone was counted once. The chain joins TRBV28 to TRBJ2-5; 8 positions agree with TRBD1. CDR3 length: 15 amino acids. Germline V gene sequence: CDR1 MDHEN, CDR2 SYDVKM. The V and J ends lost 4 bases and 2 bases, in that order; junction bases with no gene match: 6. As DNA, the CDR3 is TGTGCCAGCAGTTCAATACAGGGGGGACAAGAGACCCAGTACTTC. Protein product: CASSSIQGGQETQYF.

CDR3 DNA sequence: TGTGCCAGCAGCAAAGGAGGGGTCGCCTACGAGCAGTACTTC. This gives the protein CASSKGGVAYEQYF. This chain uses TRBV25-1 with TRBJ2-7, with TRBD2 as a possible D gene (6 bases). Germline lookup yields CDR1 MGHDK and CDR2 SYGVNS. Between the trimmed V and J ends, which lost 6 bases and 2 bases, there was a span of 14 bases. CDR3 size: 14 residues.

The chain employs TRBV5-1 and TRBJ1-1; D possibly corresponds to TRBD1 (5 bases). The CDR3 loop spans 12 amino acids. CDR1 and CDR2 (germline): SGHRS, YFSETQ. V gave up 0 bases and J gave up 12 bases, with 12 bases separating them. CDR3 region: CASSLAGVGPFF. The CDR3 DNA reads as TGCGCCAGCAGCTTGGCGGGGGTCGGACCTTTCTTT.

The J gene is TRBJ1-5, the V gene TRBV4-3; TRBD1 aligns across 7 bases. Germline V gene data show CDR1 as LGHNA and CDR2 as YSLEER. The CDR3 runs 16 residues. Losses at the gene ends were 0 bases for V and 6 bases for J; bases not matched to a gene: 8. The CDR3 spells CASSQETGVEAQPQHF. The DNA for the CDR3 is TGCGCCAGCAGCCAAGAAACAGGGGTGGAGGCTCAGCCCCAGCATTTT.

V usage is TRBV25-1 and J usage is TRBJ1-6, with D unclear. The V gene's germline CDR1 is MGHDK and CDR2 SYGVNS. The CDR3 is made up of 16 amino acids. Between the trimmed V and J ends, which lost 5 bases and 11 bases, there was a span of 22 bases. The CDR3 bases are TGTGCCAGCAGTCAATCCGACGGGTCCGCTTTTGCACCCCTCCACTTT. Encoded protein: CASSQSDGSAFAPLHF.

DNA of the CDR3: TGTGCTGCAGGGGGAGGTTCACCCCTCCACTTT. The encoded protein is CAAGGGSPLHF. The genes are TRBV30 and TRBJ1-6; 7 bases are shared with TRBD1. The CDR3 length is 11 residues. Germline V gene sequence: CDR1 GTSNPN, CDR2 SVGIG (reference sequence).

The chain recombines TRBV2 with TRBJ1-2; 8 positions agree with TRBD1. From germline, CDR1 is SNHLY and CDR2 FYNNEI. Losses at the gene ends were 2 bases for V and 7 bases for J; bases not matched to a gene: 12. The CDR3 sequence is 16 residues long. CDR3: CASSEIGSGGKRGYTF. CDR3 coding DNA: TGTGCCAGCAGTGAAATCGGGTCAGGGGGCAAACGTGGCTACACCTTC.

This chain uses TRBV7-9 with TRBJ1-2; D possibly corresponds to TRBD1 (6 bases). With 4 bases removed from V and 6 bases from J, the gap between germline ends came to 12 bases. The germline gives CDR1 SEHNR, CDR2 FQNEAQ (reference sequence). The CDR3 runs to 13 residues. This CDR3 reads CASSSNTGHGYTF. The CDR3 DNA is TGTGCCAGCAGCTCAAACACAGGGCATGGCTACACCTTC.

The chain carries TRBV2 and TRBJ2-3; 8 positions match TRBD2. The CDR3 length is 13 residues. J was trimmed by 1 base and V by 7 bases; bases with no gene match: 1. CDR1 and CDR2 from the germline V gene are SNHLY and FYNNEI. As DNA, the CDR3 is TGTGCCAGCACCGGGGGGGGCACAGATACGCAGTATTTT. Protein product: CASTGGGTDTQYF.

This chain joins TRBV5-1 and TRBJ2-2, with 8 bases aligning to TRBD1. The CDR3 loop spans 15 amino acids. V trimming: 4 bases; J trimming: 6 bases; junction bases outside the gene matches: 8. The germline V gene has CDR1 SGHRS and CDR2 YFSETQ. This CDR3 reads CASSPTGVVSGELFF. In DNA, the CDR3 is TGCGCCAGCAGCCCGACAGGGGTGGTCTCCGGGGAGCTGTTTTTT.

The chain links TRBV10-2 to TRBJ1-2, with 7 bases fitting TRBD1. The CDR3 length is 15 residues. The V gene end was trimmed by 2 bases and the J gene end by 4 bases; junction bases not matched to a gene: 7. CDR1 WSHSY and CDR2 SAAADI come from the germline V gene. The CDR3 coding sequence is TGCGCCAGCAGTGAGGGGCAGGGGGATGTCTATGGCTACACCTTC. Translating it yields CASSEGQGDVYGYTF.

The V call is TRBV5-6, the J call TRBJ2-1; D unclear. The CDR3 runs 15 residues. V was cut by 4 bases and J by 4 bases, with 15 bases left in between. Germline assignment: CDR1 SGHDT and CDR2 YYEEEE. This CDR3 reads CASSPVVSGYNEQFF. DNA for the CDR3: TGTGCCAGCAGCCCGGTCGTTTCAGGATACAATGAGCAGTTCTTC.

The CDR3 loop reads CASSVGDSHQPQHF. CDR3 DNA: TGTGCCAGCAGCGTAGGGGACAGTCATCAGCCCCAGCATTTT. The V call is TRBV9, the J call TRBJ1-5; 7 nucleotides match TRBD1. This CDR3 contains 14 residues. Germline V lookup: CDR1 SGDLS, CDR2 YYNGEE. V shed 0 bases and J 5 bases; nucleotides not matched to a gene: 2.

This rearrangement joins TRBV29-1 to TRBJ2-1, with 8 nucleotides matching TRBD2. The junction had 8 bases not matched to a gene; V was cut back by 7 bases and J by 0 bases. CDR3 length equals 15 residues. Germline CDR1 reads SQVTM; CDR2 reads ANQGSEA. The CDR3 region has the DNA TGCAGCGGAGGTGGACTAGCCAGCTCCTACAATGAGCAGTTCTTC. Its translation: CSGGGLASSYNEQFF.

This chain joins TRBV4-1 and TRBJ1-2; D is possibly TRBD1 (5 bases). With 0 bases removed from V and 10 bases from J, the gap between germline ends came to 18 bases. Germline V gives CDR1 MGHRA, CDR2 YSYEKL. This CDR3 is built from 15 residues. Here the CDR3 reads CASSQDQGMGLYYTF. The CDR3 DNA reads as TGCGCCAGCAGCCAAGATCAGGGTATGGGCCTTTACTACACCTTC.

The gene calls are TRBV7-3 and TRBJ2-5; 11 nucleotides match TRBD2. The CDR3 runs 16 residues. Germline V gene data show CDR1 as SGHTA and CDR2 as FQGTGA. V was pared by 0 bases and J by 3 bases, with 3 bases of the junction left unmatched. The DNA of the CDR3 is TGTGCCAGCAGCTTAACTAGCGGGGGGGCTAAAGAGACCCAGTACTTC. Protein sequence: CASSLTSGGAKETQYF.

This chain connects TRBV6-1 to TRBJ1-3; D ambiguous. CDR1 is MNHNS, CDR2 SASEGT, per germline. V lost 4 bases, J lost 0 bases, and 4 bases lay in between. The CDR3 has 13 residues. The CDR3 DNA follows: TGTGCCAGCAGTGCAGTCTCTGGAAACACCATATATTTT. This gives the protein CASSAVSGNTIYF.

As DNA, the CDR3 is TGCAGCGTTGCGGTGGTGAGCCTCACAGATACGCAGTATTTT. As protein: CSVAVVSLTDTQYF. J is TRBJ2-3 and V is TRBV29-1; D call uncertain. The CDR3 loop spans 14 amino acids. V was cut by 4 bases and J by 2 bases, with 13 bases left in between. The germline gives CDR1 SQVTM, CDR2 ANQGSEA.

This sequence joins TRBV4-3 and TRBJ1-2; D not certain. CDR3 length equals 16 residues. Trimming took 0 bases from V and 6 from J, leaving 17 bases between them. Germline loops: CDR1 LGHNA, CDR2 YSLEER. For the CDR3, the DNA is TGCGCCAGCAGCCAAGATATTTACCCACAAGAGGATGGCTACACCTTC. Its protein product is CASSQDIYPQEDGYTF.

This clone came up a few times. The chain carries TRBV4-2 and TRBJ1-1; the match to TRBD1 covers 8 bases. Germline V gives CDR1 LGHNA, CDR2 YNFKEQ. J was trimmed by 6 bases and V by 3 bases; bases with no gene match: 0. The length of the CDR3 is 12 residues. CDR3 amino acids: CASSQGQAEAFF. The CDR3 coding sequence is TGTGCCAGCAGCCAGGGACAGGCTGAAGCTTTCTTT.

Here the CDR3 reads CASSQGDIRDGELFF. Written as DNA, the CDR3 is TGTGCCAGCAGCCAGGGGGACATCAGGGACGGGGAGCTGTTTTTT. The rearrangement links TRBV4-2 to TRBJ2-2, with a tentative D call TRBD1 (6 bases). CDR3 size: 15 residues. Per the germline V gene, CDR1 is LGHNA and CDR2 is YNFKEQ. The ends were cut back, 3 bases at V and 7 bases at J, with 15 bases in the middle.

This chain links TRBV5-1 with TRBJ2-3; possible D gene TRBD2, 7 bases. From germline, CDR1 is SGHRS and CDR2 YFSETQ. This CDR3 has 15 residues. V shed 2 bases and J shed 3 bases, with 13 bases lying between them. The CDR3 reads CASSFEGGPTDTQYF. As DNA, the CDR3 is TGCGCCAGCAGCTTCGAGGGGGGGCCTACAGATACGCAGTATTTT.

This chain uses TRBV27 with TRBJ2-1, with 11 bases fitting TRBD2. Germline V CDR1 and CDR2: MNHEY, SMNVEV (reference sequence). The CDR3 extends over 15 amino acids. V lost 7 bases and J lost 4; bases outside the gene matches: 6. In nucleotides, the CDR3 is TGTGCCAGCACCCTACTAGCGGGGGAATACAATGAGCAGTTCTTC. Its protein is CASTLLAGEYNEQFF.

The chain couples TRBV14 to TRBJ2-5; TRBD2 agrees at 9 bases. The CDR3 spans 15 residues. V was pared by 3 bases and J by 7 bases, with 9 bases of the junction left unmatched. Germline assignment: CDR1 SGHDN and CDR2 FVKESK. The CDR3 here is CASSHWTSVDGTQYF. The DNA for the CDR3 is TGTGCCAGCAGCCACTGGACTAGCGTAGATGGGACCCAGTACTTC.

The chain has TRBV4-3 and TRBJ2-3; tentative D call: TRBD2 (5 bases). V lost 0 bases and J 5 bases, leaving 12 bases between the germline ends. This CDR3 spans 15 amino acids. The germline gives CDR1 LGHNA, CDR2 YSLEER. DNA for the CDR3: TGCGCCAGCAGCCAAGATTTGAGGGCTCGAGATACGCAGTATTTT. It is translated as CASSQDLRARDTQYF.

The V gene is TRBV5-1, the J gene TRBJ1-3; D ambiguous. Germline V gene data show CDR1 as SGHRS and CDR2 as YFSETQ. Trimming took 0 bases from V and 2 from J, leaving 6 bases between them. The CDR3 length is 14 residues. CDR3 DNA: TGCGCCAGCAGCTTGGCCGGAGCTGGAAACACCATATATTTT. Translating it yields CASSLAGAGNTIYF.

This clone has only a few counts. This chain connects TRBV5-4 to TRBJ1-1; possible D gene TRBD1, 6 bases. CDR3 length equals 14 residues. V shed 0 bases and J shed 4 bases, with 10 bases lying between them. Germline CDR1 is SGHNT and CDR2 is YYREEE (reference sequence). For the CDR3, the DNA is TGTGCCAGCAGCTTGGGGCAGGGGAGCACTGAAGCTTTCTTT. The encoded protein is CASSLGQGSTEAFF.

In this sample, this clone turned up once. The CDR3 nucleotides read TGTGCCACCAGACCGGACAGGGGATCGGGCGAGCAGTACTTC. Protein product: CATRPDRGSGEQYF. V gene TRBV6-1 combines with J gene TRBJ2-7, with 9 bases that match TRBD1. This CDR3 has 14 residues. The V gene's germline CDR1 is MNHNS and CDR2 SASEGT. V shed 10 bases and J 6 bases; nucleotides not matched to a gene: 13.

The rearrangement joins TRBV7-8 to TRBJ2-5; 8 bases map to TRBD2. The CDR3 is 15 residues long. Per the germline V gene, CDR1 is SGHVS and CDR2 is FQNEAQ. V dropped 0 bases and J dropped 4; count of bases not matched to a gene: 4. The CDR3 DNA reads TGTGCCAGCAGCTTAGCCCGGGGGGGTGGAGAGACCCAGTACTTC. Its protein is CASSLARGGGETQYF.